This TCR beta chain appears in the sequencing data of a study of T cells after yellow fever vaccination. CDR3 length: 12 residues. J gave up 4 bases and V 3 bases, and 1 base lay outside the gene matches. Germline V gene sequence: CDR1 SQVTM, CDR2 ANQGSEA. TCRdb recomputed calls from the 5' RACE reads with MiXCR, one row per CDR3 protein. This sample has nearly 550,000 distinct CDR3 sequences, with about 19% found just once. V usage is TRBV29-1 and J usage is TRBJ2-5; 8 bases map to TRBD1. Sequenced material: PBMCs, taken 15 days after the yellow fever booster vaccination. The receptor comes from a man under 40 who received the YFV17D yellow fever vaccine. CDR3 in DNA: TGCAGCGTTGACCAGGGGGCAGAGACCCAGTACTTC. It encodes CSVDQGAETQYF.